This T cell receptor (beta chain) is drawn from a study of cytomegalovirus exposure and HLA in healthy donors. Study outcomes and limitations: Across HLA loci, a later analysis found differing TCR association rates, with DRB1 most and HLA-C fewest. It was reported that TCR beta sequences correctly inferred the HLA-A and HLA-B alleles for most subjects. TRBV6-2, TRBV6-3 and some other V segments were excluded as indistinguishable.

The PCR ran on 60 Vbeta and 13 Jbeta primers. Some clones are missing from TCRdb's copy, which holds only in-frame ones; the method was immunoSEQ multiplex PCR. This sample has approximately 140,000 clones, with roughly 83% found just once. The J segment lost 7 bases and the V segment lost 6 bases, leaving 4 bases of the junction unmatched. Per germline, CDR1 ENHRY and CDR2 SYGVKD. This CDR3 has 15 amino acids. Turning to this clone: Its antigen remains unknown.

Input material: PBMCs. This clonotype was sampled from a man aged 40-49 years in good health and CMV-seropositive. The chain is built from TRBV10-3 and TRBJ2-1; 15 bases map to TRBD2. The CDR3 loop reads CAIRTGTSGGNEQFF. The CDR3 nucleotides are TGTGCCATCAGGACGGGGACTAGCGGGGGGAATGAGCAGTTCTTC.